This entry lists 5 T cell receptor beta chains sequenced from one sample in a study of cytomegalovirus exposure and HLA in healthy donors. Amplification used 60 Vbeta primers and 13 Jbeta primers. Here immunoSEQ multiplex PCR was the method, and the copy in TCRdb shows in-frame clones only, minus some. The data hold around 180,000 clones, with almost 85% observed a single time. Sequences were obtained from PBMCs. Source of these receptors: a girl aged 10 to 17 in good health and CMV-seropositive.

The chain joins TRBV19 to TRBJ2-5; 10 bases agree with TRBD2. The J call could be wrong; TRBJ2-7 is a better fit for the DNA end. Germline CDR1 and CDR2: LNHDA and SQIVND (reference sequence). CDR3 length equals 15 residues. This chain's CDR3 is CASSMVAGGSYEQYF. CDR3 DNA sequence: TGTGCCAGTAGTATGGTAGCGGGGGGTTCCTACGAGCAGTACTTC.

The genes are TRBV20-1 and TRBJ1-1, with 7 nucleotides matching TRBD1. V dropped 5 bases and J dropped 8; count of bases not matched to a gene: 5. The V gene's germline CDR1 is DFQATT and CDR2 SNEGSKA (reference sequence). This CDR3 contains 11 residues. CDR3 sequence: CSAPGQPEAFF. The DNA for the CDR3 is TGCAGTGCTCCGGGACAGCCCGAAGCTTTCTTT.

The rearrangement joins TRBV4-1 to TRBJ2-3, with 8 bases identical to TRBD2. CDR3 length: 15 residues. From germline, CDR1 is MGHRA and CDR2 YSYEKL. With 4 bases clipped from V and 1 base from J, the junction kept 4 bases outside the gene matches. The CDR3 reads CASSLAGSRTDTQYF. For the CDR3, the DNA is TGCGCCAGCAGCCTAGCGGGGTCCCGCACAGATACGCAGTATTTT.

V gene TRBV27 combines with J gene TRBJ2-2; TRBD1 agrees at 9 bases. With 8 bases clipped from V and 3 bases from J, the junction kept 1 base outside the gene matches. There are 13 residues in the CDR3. CDR1 is MNHEY and CDR2 is SMNVEV in the germline V gene (reference sequence). The CDR3 DNA follows: TGTGCCAGCTGGACAGGGGACACCGGGGAGCTGTTTTTT. It specifies CASWTGDTGELFF.

The chain joins TRBV19 to TRBJ1-1, with TRBD1 as a possible D gene (6 bases). Germline loops: CDR1 LNHDA, CDR2 SQIVND (reference sequence). The V end lost 8 bases, the J end lost 3 bases, and 22 bases lay between the germline ends. CDR3 size: 16 residues. The CDR3 loop is CASGWGPRDLDTEAFF. The CDR3 DNA follows: TGTGCCAGTGGGTGGGGGCCTAGAGACTTGGACACTGAAGCTTTCTTT.